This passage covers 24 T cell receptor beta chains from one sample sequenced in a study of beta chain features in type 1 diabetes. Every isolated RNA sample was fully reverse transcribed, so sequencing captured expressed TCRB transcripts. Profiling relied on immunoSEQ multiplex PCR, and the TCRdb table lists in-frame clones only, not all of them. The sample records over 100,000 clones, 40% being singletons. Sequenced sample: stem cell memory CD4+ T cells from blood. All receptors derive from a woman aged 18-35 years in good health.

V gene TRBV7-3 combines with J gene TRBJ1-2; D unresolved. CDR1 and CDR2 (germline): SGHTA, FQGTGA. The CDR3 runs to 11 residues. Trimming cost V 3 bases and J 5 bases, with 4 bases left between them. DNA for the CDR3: TGTGCCAGCAGCTTTTATTATGGCTACACCTTC. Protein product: CASSFYYGYTF. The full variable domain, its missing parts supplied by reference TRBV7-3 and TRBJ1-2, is GAGVSQTPSNKVTEKGKYVELRCDPISGHTALYWYRQSLGQGPEFLIYFQGTGAADDSGLPNDRFFAVRPEGSVSTLKIQRTERGDSAVYLCASSFYYGYTFGSGTRLTVV.

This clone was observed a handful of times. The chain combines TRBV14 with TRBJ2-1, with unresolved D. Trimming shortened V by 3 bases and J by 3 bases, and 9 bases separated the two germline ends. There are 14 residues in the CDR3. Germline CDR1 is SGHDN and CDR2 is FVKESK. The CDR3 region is CASSQAESYNEQFF. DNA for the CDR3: TGTGCCAGCAGCCAGGCGGAGAGCTACAATGAGCAGTTCTTC. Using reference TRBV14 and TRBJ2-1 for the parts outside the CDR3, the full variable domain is EAGVTQFPSHSVIEKGQTVTLRCDPISGHDNLYWYRRVMGKEIKFLLHFVKESKQDESGMPNNRFLAERTGGTYSTLKVQPAELEDSGVYFCASSQAESYNEQFFGPGTRLTVL.

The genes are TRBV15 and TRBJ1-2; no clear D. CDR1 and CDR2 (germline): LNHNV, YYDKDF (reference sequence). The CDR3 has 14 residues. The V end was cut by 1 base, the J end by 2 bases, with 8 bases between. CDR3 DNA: TGTGCCACCAGCAGAGTACATGTAAACTATGGCTACACCTTC. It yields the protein CATSRVHVNYGYTF.

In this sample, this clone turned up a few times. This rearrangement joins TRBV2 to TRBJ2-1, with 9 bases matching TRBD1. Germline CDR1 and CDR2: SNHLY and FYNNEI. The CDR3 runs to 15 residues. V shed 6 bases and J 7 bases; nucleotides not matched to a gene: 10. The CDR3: CASRGQGMAKNEQFF. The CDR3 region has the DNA TGTGCCAGCAGGGGACAGGGTATGGCCAAGAATGAGCAGTTCTTC.

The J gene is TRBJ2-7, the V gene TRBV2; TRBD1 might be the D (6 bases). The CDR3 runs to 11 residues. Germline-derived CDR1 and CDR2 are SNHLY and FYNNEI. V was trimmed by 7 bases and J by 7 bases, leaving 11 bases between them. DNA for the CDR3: TGTGCCAGCAAAGCCAGGGGTGAGCAGTACTTC. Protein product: CASKARGEQYF.

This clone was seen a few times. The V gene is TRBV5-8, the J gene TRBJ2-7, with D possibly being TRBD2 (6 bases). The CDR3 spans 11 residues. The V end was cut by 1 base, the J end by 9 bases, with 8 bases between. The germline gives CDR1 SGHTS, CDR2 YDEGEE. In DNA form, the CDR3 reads TGTGCCAGCAGCTTGTGGGGGGTGCAGTACTTC. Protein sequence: CASSLWGVQYF.

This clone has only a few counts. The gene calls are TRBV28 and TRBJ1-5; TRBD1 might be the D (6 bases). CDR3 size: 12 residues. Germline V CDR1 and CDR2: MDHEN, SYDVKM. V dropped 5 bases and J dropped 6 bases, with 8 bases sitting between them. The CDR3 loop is CASSQGTQPQHF. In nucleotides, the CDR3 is TGTGCCAGCAGTCAGGGGACTCAGCCCCAGCATTTT.

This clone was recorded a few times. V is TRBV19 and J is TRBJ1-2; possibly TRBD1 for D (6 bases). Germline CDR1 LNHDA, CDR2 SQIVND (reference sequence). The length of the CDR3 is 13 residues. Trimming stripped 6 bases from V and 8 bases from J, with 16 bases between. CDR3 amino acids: CASRRTEQGGYTF. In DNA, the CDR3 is TGTGCCAGTAGACGTACCGAACAGGGAGGCTACACCTTC.

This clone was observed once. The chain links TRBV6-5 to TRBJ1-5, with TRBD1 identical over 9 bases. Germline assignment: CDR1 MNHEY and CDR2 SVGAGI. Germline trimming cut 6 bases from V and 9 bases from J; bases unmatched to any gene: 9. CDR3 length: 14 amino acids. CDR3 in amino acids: CASSDRGYVSPQHF. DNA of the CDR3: TGTGCCAGCAGCGACAGGGGGTACGTCTCGCCCCAGCATTTT.

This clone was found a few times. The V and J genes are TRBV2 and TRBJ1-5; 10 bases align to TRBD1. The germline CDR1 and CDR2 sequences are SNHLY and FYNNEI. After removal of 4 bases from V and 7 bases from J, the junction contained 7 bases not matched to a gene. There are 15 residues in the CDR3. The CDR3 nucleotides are TGTGCCAGCAGTGTGAGACAGGGGGCCATGCAGCCCCAGCATTTT. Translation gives CASSVRQGAMQPQHF.

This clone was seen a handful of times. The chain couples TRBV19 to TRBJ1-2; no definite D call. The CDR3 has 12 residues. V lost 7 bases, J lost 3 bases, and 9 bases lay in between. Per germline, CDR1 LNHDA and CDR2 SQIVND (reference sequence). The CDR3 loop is CASTRDDYGYTF. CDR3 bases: TGTGCCAGTACTCGGGATGACTATGGCTACACCTTC.

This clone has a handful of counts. CDR3 amino acids: CASSLTGGPRTQYF. CDR3 DNA: TGTGCCAGCAGTTTAACGGGAGGCCCCAGGACCCAGTACTTC. The chain links TRBV28 to TRBJ2-5; 7 nucleotides match TRBD2. Germline values: CDR1 MDHEN, CDR2 SYDVKM. Trimming cost V 2 bases and J 7 bases; bases outside gene matches: 7. The CDR3 totals 14 residues.

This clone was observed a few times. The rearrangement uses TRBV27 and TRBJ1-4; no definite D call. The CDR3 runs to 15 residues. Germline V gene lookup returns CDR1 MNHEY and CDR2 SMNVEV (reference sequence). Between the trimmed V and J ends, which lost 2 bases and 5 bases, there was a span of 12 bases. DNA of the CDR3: TGTGCCAGCAGTTTAGGTCGGCGGCTCAATGAAAAACTGTTTTTT. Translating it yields CASSLGRRLNEKLFF.

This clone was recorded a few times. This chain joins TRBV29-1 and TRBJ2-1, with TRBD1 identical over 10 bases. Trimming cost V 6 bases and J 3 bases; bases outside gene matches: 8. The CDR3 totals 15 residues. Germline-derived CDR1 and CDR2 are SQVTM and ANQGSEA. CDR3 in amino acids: CSVLSRDRGYNEQFF. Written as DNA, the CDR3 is TGCAGCGTGCTATCCCGGGACAGGGGCTACAATGAGCAGTTCTTC.

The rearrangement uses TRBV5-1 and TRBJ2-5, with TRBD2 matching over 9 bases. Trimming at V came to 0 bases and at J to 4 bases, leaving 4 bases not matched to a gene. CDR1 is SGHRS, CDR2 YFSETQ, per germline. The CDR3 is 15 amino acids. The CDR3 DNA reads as TGCGCCAGCAGCTTGGGCGGGAGGGAAGGAGAGACCCAGTACTTC. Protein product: CASSLGGREGETQYF.

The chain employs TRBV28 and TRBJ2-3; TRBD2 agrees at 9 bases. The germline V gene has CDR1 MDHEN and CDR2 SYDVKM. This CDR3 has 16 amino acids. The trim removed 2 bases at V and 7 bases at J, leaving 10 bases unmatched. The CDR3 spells CASSLVASGTLNTQYF. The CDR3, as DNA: TGTGCCAGCAGTTTAGTGGCTAGCGGGACCTTAAATACGCAGTATTTT.

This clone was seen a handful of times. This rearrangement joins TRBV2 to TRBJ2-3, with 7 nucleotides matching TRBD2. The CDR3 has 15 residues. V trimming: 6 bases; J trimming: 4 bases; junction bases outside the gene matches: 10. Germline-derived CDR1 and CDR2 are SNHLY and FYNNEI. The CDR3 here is CASSPIAGWADTQYF. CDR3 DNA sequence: TGTGCCAGCAGCCCAATAGCGGGCTGGGCAGATACGCAGTATTTT.

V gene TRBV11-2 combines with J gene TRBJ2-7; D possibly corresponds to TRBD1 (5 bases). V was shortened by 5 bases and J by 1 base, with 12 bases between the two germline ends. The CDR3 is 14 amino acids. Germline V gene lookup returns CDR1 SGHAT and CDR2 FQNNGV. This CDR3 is CASSLRQISYEQYF. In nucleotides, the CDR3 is TGTGCCAGCAGCCTACGACAGATATCCTACGAGCAGTACTTC.

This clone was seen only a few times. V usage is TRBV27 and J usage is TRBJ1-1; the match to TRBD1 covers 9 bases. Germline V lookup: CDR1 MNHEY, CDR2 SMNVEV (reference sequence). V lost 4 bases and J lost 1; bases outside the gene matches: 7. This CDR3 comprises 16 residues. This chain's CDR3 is CASSSRQGVRNTEAFF. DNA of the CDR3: TGTGCCAGCAGTTCAAGACAGGGGGTGAGGAACACTGAAGCTTTCTTT.

This CDR3 is CASSSRTTQETQYF. As DNA, the CDR3 is TGTGCCAGCAGCTCCCGGACTACCCAAGAGACCCAGTACTTC. V is TRBV9 and J is TRBJ2-5; maybe TRBD2 (6 bases). Germline V gene lookup returns CDR1 SGDLS and CDR2 YYNGEE. The CDR3 is made up of 14 amino acids. The V gene lost 4 bases and the J gene lost 1 base, with 11 bases spanning the gap.

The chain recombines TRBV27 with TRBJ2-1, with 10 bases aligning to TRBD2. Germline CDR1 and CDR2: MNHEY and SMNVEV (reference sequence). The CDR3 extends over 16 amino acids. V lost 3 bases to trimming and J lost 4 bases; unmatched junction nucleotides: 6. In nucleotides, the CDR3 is TGTGCCAGCAGTTTGATCGCTAGCGGGGGATACAATGAGCAGTTCTTC. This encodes CASSLIASGGYNEQFF.

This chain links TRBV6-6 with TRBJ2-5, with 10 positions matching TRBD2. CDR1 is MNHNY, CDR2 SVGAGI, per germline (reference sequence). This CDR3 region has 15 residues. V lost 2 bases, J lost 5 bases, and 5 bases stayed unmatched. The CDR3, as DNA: TGTGCCAGCAGTTACGGGCTAGCGGGAGCCGAGACCCAGTACTTC. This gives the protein CASSYGLAGAETQYF.

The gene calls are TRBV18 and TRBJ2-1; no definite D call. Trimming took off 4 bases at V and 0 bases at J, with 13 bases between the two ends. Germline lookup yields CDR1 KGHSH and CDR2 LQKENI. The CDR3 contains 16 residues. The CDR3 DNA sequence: TGTGCCAGCTCACTCCGTAGTCATAGCTCCTACAATGAGCAGTTCTTC. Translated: CASSLRSHSSYNEQFF.

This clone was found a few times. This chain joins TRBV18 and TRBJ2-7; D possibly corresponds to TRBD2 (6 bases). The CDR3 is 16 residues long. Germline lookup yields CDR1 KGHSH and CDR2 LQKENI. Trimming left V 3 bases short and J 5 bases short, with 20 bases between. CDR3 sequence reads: CASSPFRGGGFDEQYF. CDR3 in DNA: TGTGCCAGCTCACCCTTCAGAGGAGGAGGGTTCGACGAGCAGTACTTC.